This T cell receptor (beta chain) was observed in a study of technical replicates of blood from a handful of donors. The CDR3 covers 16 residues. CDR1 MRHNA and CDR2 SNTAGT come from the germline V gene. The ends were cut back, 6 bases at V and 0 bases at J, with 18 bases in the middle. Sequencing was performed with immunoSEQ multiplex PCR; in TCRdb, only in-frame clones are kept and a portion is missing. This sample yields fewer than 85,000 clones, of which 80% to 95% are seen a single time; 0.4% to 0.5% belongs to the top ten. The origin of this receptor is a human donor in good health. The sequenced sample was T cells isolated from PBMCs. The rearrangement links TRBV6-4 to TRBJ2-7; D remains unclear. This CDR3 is CASRPPASFPSYEQYF. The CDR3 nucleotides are TGTGCCAGCAGACCTCCAGCTAGTTTCCCCTCCTACGAGCAGTACTTC.